This TCR beta chain was documented in a study of blood T cell repertoires in COVID-19. Study details: Acute and convalescent COVID-19 samples came from the United States, Italy and Spain. Sample material is recorded as cDNA or gDNA derived from T cells, B-cell-depleted T cells, or PBMCs.

As handled by the study authors: Nucleated cell counts were estimated from reference gene primer amplification. Sequenced by immunoSEQ multiplex PCR; TCRdb stores in-frame clones only, minus some. V, J and clone size are those of that table, while D and trimming were read from the DNA. This repertoire shows fewer than 250,000 clones, almost 85% found once; its top ten account for about 7.3%. Germline trimming cut 8 bases from V and 7 bases from J; bases unmatched to any gene: 6. Germline V gene data show CDR1 as KGHSH and CDR2 as LQKENI. This CDR3 has 13 residues. This chain joins TRBV18 and TRBJ1-5, with 9 bases identical to TRBD1. The TCR originated in a woman aged 45 to 65 with active or convalescent COVID-19. The sequenced sample consisted of peripheral blood. The CDR3, as DNA: TGTGCCAGCACAACAGGGGGCGGGCAGCCCCAGCATTTT. As protein: CASTTGGGQPQHF.